The 14 T cell receptor beta chains below were found in one sample sequenced in a study of response to subunit inactivated influenza vaccine. TCRdb fed the RT-PCR reads into MiXCR, producing one record per CDR3 protein. The sample lists roughly 710,000 distinct CDR3 sequences, about 15% occurring once. The sample was PBMCs from blood, taken less than 15 days before vaccination. Every receptor here comes from a man in his fifties or sixties who received an inactivated influenza vaccine.

The gene calls are TRBV10-3 and TRBJ2-2, with TRBD2 matching over 8 bases. Germline V gene data show CDR1 as ENHRY and CDR2 as SYGVKD. The CDR3 covers 17 residues. The trim removed 2 bases at V and 2 bases at J, leaving 7 bases unmatched. As DNA, the CDR3 is TGTGCCATCAGTGAGGGGTTAGCGGGGATAAACACCGGGGAGCTGTTTTTT. Its protein product is CAISEGLAGINTGELFF.

The J gene is TRBJ2-3, the V gene TRBV9; TRBD2 matches at 9 bases. Per the germline V gene, CDR1 is SGDLS and CDR2 is YYNGEE. Unmatched junction bases numbered 8, after V lost 4 bases and J lost 2 bases. This CDR3 region has 16 residues. The CDR3 spells CASSPRSGRPTDTQYF. The CDR3 DNA reads TGTGCCAGCAGCCCTAGAAGCGGGAGGCCCACAGATACGCAGTATTTT.

This clonotype was counted at least ten times. This chain links TRBV7-9 with TRBJ1-1; D is undetermined. Trimming removed 4 bases from V and 10 bases from J, with 10 bases in between. Germline CDR1 SEHNR, CDR2 FQNEAQ (reference sequence). The CDR3 is 11 residues long. CDR3 sequence: CASSSDYGAFF. Written as DNA, the CDR3 is TGTGCCAGCAGCTCGGACTATGGAGCTTTCTTT.

This clonotype appeared a few times. V and J are TRBV6-2 or TRBV6-3 and TRBJ2-7; 11 bases align to TRBD1. The CDR3 spans 14 residues. Germline V gives CDR1 MNHEY, CDR2 SVGEGT. The V and J ends lost 7 bases and 4 bases, in that order; junction bases with no gene match: 6. This CDR3 reads CASNRDRGRYEQYF. The DNA for the CDR3 is TGTGCCAGCAATCGGGACAGGGGGAGATACGAGCAGTACTTC.

This clonotype occurred a few times. The chain combines TRBV5-1 with TRBJ2-3; D may be TRBD2 (5 bases). In germline, CDR1 is SGHRS, CDR2 YFSETQ. There are 13 residues in the CDR3. V lost 6 bases and J 0 bases, leaving 8 bases between the germline ends. This CDR3 is CASMEASTDTQYF. As DNA, the CDR3 is TGCGCCAGCATGGAGGCGAGCACAGATACGCAGTATTTT.

This clonotype was found many times. The chain carries TRBV6-6 and TRBJ2-7; D is undetermined. Germline V gene lookup returns CDR1 MNHNY and CDR2 SVGAGI (reference sequence). V lost 6 bases, J lost 2 bases, and 11 bases lay in between. The CDR3 length is 13 residues. The CDR3 region has the DNA TGTGCCAGCAGCCTACTCTTAGCCTACGAGCAGTACTTC. This gives the protein CASSLLLAYEQYF.

The sample holds many counts of this clonotype. This chain connects TRBV20-1 to TRBJ1-1; D not resolved. Per germline, CDR1 DFQATT and CDR2 SNEGSKA (reference sequence). Trimming cost V 4 bases and J 2 bases, with 2 bases left between them. This CDR3 comprises 10 residues. The CDR3 protein is CSAKNTEAFF. The CDR3 nucleotides are TGCAGTGCTAAAAACACTGAAGCTTTCTTT.

Only a few counts were recorded for this clonotype. The rearrangement links TRBV20-1 to TRBJ2-4, with 11 nucleotides matching TRBD2. The CDR3 has 15 amino acids. The V and J ends lost 6 bases and 0 bases, in that order; junction bases with no gene match: 4. Looked up from germline, CDR1 is DFQATT and CDR2 is SNEGSKA (reference sequence). The CDR3 spells CSAISGGEAKNIQYF. CDR3 DNA: TGCAGTGCAATTAGCGGGGGGGAAGCCAAAAACATTCAGTACTTC.

This rearrangement joins TRBV11-2 to TRBJ2-7, with a possible D match to TRBD2 (5 bases). The germline V gene has CDR1 SGHAT and CDR2 FQNNGV. This CDR3 is built from 14 residues. Trimming cost V 1 base and J 7 bases, with 14 bases left between them. The CDR3 nucleotides read TGTGCCAGCAGCTTAGCGGTCCTAACGGGGGAGCAGTACTTC. This translates into CASSLAVLTGEQYF.

This clonotype has at least ten counts. J is TRBJ1-1 and V is TRBV5-1; 7 bases line up with TRBD1. Germline CDR1 SGHRS, CDR2 YFSETQ. The V segment lost 0 bases and the J segment 11 bases; nucleotides outside the gene matches: 7. The CDR3 covers 13 residues. CDR3 protein: CASSLVLGGEAFF. The CDR3 DNA follows: TGCGCCAGCAGCTTGGTCCTAGGGGGCGAGGCTTTCTTT.

The J gene is TRBJ2-1, the V gene TRBV6-2 or TRBV6-3; the D gene is possibly TRBD1 (6 bases). In germline, CDR1 is MNHEY, CDR2 SVGEGT. CDR3 size: 16 residues. Trimming took 0 bases from V and 7 from J, leaving 16 bases between them. The CDR3, as DNA: TGTGCCAGCAGTTACTCGAGTTGGGGACAAAGGAATGAGCAGTTCTTC. Translating it yields CASSYSSWGQRNEQFF.

The chain recombines TRBV5-1 with TRBJ2-1, with 16 bases aligning to TRBD2. Looked up from germline, CDR1 is SGHRS and CDR2 is YFSETQ. The trim removed 8 bases at V and 7 bases at J, leaving 12 bases unmatched. This CDR3 is built from 17 residues. The CDR3 DNA is TGCGCCAGTACCGGGACTAGCGGGGGGGCCGTGTTGAATGAGCAGTTCTTC. Translated: CASTGTSGGAVLNEQFF.

CDR3 protein: CASSQDALPTGELFF. DNA of the CDR3: TGTGCCAGCAGCCAAGATGCCCTCCCAACCGGGGAGCTGTTTTTT. The gene calls are TRBV4-2 and TRBJ2-2; D gene uncertain. The germline V gene has CDR1 LGHNA and CDR2 YNFKEQ. Trimming shortened V by 0 bases and J by 5 bases, and 10 bases separated the two germline ends. The CDR3 is made up of 15 amino acids.

The chain joins TRBV12-3 or TRBV12-4 to TRBJ1-2; TRBD1 matches 7 bases. V dropped 3 bases and J dropped 4; count of bases not matched to a gene: 5. This CDR3 region has 14 residues. CDR3 loop: CASSLGQTLYGYTF. DNA of the CDR3: TGTGCCAGCAGTTTGGGACAGACACTCTATGGCTACACCTTC.